The 9 T cell receptor beta chains in this list originate from one sample, sequenced in a study of cytomegalovirus exposure and HLA in healthy donors. Vbeta (60) and Jbeta (13) primers were used in the PCR. Measured with immunoSEQ multiplex PCR; TCRdb has only the in-frame clones, and not every one. The table includes approximately 200,000 clones, approximately 80% detected once. The sequenced material came from PBMCs. The receptors were sampled from a woman aged 18 to 35 in good health and CMV-seropositive.

J is TRBJ2-1 and V is TRBV5-4, with 12 bases identical to TRBD2. J lost 8 bases, V lost 5 bases, and 8 bases had no gene match. The CDR3 has 15 amino acids. Germline CDR1 SGHNT, CDR2 YYREEE (reference sequence). For the CDR3, the DNA is TGTGCCAGCAGAACTAGCGGGGGGCCCAGGGATGAGCAGTTCTTC. Translation gives CASRTSGGPRDEQFF.

On this clone itself: The limits of the CDR3 on the DNA are not certain, so only TCRdb's listed CDR3 is given. The J gene is TRBJ2-5, the V gene TRBV5-1; the table's D call TRBD2 went unverified against the DNA. From its first to its last residue, the CDR3 has 18 amino acids. Per the germline V gene, CDR1 is SGHRS and CDR2 is YFSETQ. CDR3 sequence reads: CASSPSASRGGFLETQYF.

The chain recombines TRBV10-3 with TRBJ1-3; no reliable D call. The CDR3 totals 13 residues. Trimming removed 3 bases from V and 5 bases from J, with 8 bases in between. Germline lookup yields CDR1 ENHRY and CDR2 SYGVKD. CDR3 bases: TGTGCCATCAGTGATTATGAGAGAAACACCATATATTTT. Its translation is CAISDYERNTIYF.

A word on this clone: The junction departs from germline at one end; a sequencing error may be responsible. This sequence joins TRBV4-3 and TRBJ1-3; D may be TRBD1 (5 bases). Germline CDR1 LGHNA, CDR2 YSLEER. The CDR3 contains 17 residues. The CDR3 region is CAGSQAYSGSYGNTIYF. The CDR3 bases are TGCGCCGGCAGCCAAGCTTACTCAGGGTCGTACGGAAACACCATATATTTT.

This clone occurred a few times. The J gene is TRBJ2-6, the V gene TRBV6-4; tentatively, D is TRBD1 (5 bases). The germline gives CDR1 MRHNA, CDR2 SNTAGT. The CDR3 runs 16 residues. The V end was cut by 6 bases, the J end by 2 bases, with 14 bases between. CDR3 loop: CASSPGPGTGANVLTF. The CDR3 nucleotides read TGTGCCAGCAGCCCCGGCCCAGGGACTGGGGCCAACGTCCTGACTTTC.

This clone turned up a few times. The chain carries TRBV25-1 and TRBJ2-5; 8 bases are a match to TRBD1. The V gene's germline CDR1 is MGHDK and CDR2 SYGVNS. J was trimmed by 4 bases and V by 8 bases; bases with no gene match: 9. The CDR3 extends over 14 amino acids. The CDR3 reads CASGSRTGRETQYF. CDR3 DNA: TGTGCCAGCGGGTCCAGGACAGGGAGAGAGACCCAGTACTTC. Drawing the rest from reference TRBV25-1 and TRBJ2-5, the complete variable domain is EADIYQTPRYLVIGTGKKITLECSQTMGHDKMYWYQQDPGMELHLIHYSYGVNSTEKGDLSSESTVSRIRTEHFPLTLESARPSHTSQYLCASGSRTGRETQYFGPGTRLLVL.

The rearrangement uses TRBV6-6 and TRBJ2-7; D remains ambiguous. With 2 bases removed from V and 6 bases from J, the gap between germline ends came to 5 bases. Looked up from germline, CDR1 is MNHNY and CDR2 is SVGAGI (reference sequence). The CDR3 length is 11 residues. The CDR3 DNA follows: TGTGCCAGCAGTTACGGAGCCGAGCAGTACTTC. Amino acids: CASSYGAEQYF.

This sequence joins TRBV12-5 and TRBJ1-2; D possibly corresponds to TRBD1 (5 bases). This CDR3 has 12 amino acids. V lost 2 bases and J 12 bases, leaving 13 bases between the germline ends. Germline V CDR1 and CDR2: LGHNT, FRNRAP. The CDR3 coding sequence is TGTGCTAGTGGTTTGCCAGGGATTAGTCACACCTTC. Translating it yields CASGLPGISHTF.

As regards this clone: The same CDR3 is also encoded by other DNA sequences in this sample. V is TRBV6-1 and J is TRBJ2-6; 7 bases map to TRBD1. The CDR3 runs to 15 residues. Germline V gives CDR1 MNHNS, CDR2 SASEGT. The trim removed 7 bases at V and 3 bases at J, leaving 6 bases unmatched. CDR3 loop: CASTERGLGANVLTF. The CDR3 DNA reads TGTGCCAGCACCGAGAGGGGGCTTGGGGCCAACGTCCTGACTTTC.